What follows describes a single T cell receptor (beta chain). Its antigen is unknown. Pooling was applied to second doses at about 4 or about 12 weeks. The data originate from a study of T cell responses to AZD1222 COVID-19 vaccine. Study-wide results and limits: White British ancestry dominated among donors, who included more females, and clonal diversity was possibly underestimated. Spike-specific TCR breadth and depth went up after people got two AZD1222 doses. At baseline, seropositivity was found in only a handful of AZD1222 recipients.

CDR1 is LNHNV, CDR2 YYDKDF, per germline (reference sequence). The CDR3 covers 17 residues. J lost 0 bases, V lost 6 bases, and 9 bases had no gene match. TCRdb keeps only in-frame clones here, not all; method: immunoSEQ multiplex PCR. The data show under 170,000 clones, more than 85% seen once. The gene calls are TRBV15 and TRBJ2-4; 9 positions agree with TRBD1. Sequencing was performed on peripheral blood, taken 28 days after the second AZD1222 dose. This receptor was identified in an adult who received the AZD1222 COVID-19 vaccine. CDR3 residues: CATRRTRTGVAKNIQYF. In DNA form, the CDR3 reads TGTGCCACCAGGAGGACCCGGACAGGGGTAGCCAAAAACATTCAGTACTTC.